The 7 T cell receptor beta chains given below trace back to one sample, sequenced in a study of T cell responses to AZD1222 COVID-19 vaccine. TCRdb's copy holds only in-frame clones and misses some; the assay was immunoSEQ multiplex PCR. The sample comprises approximately 140,000 clones, roughly 88% of which are singletons, and over 13% rests with the top ten. The source material was peripheral blood, sampled on day 0 of AZD1222 vaccination. Source of these receptors: an adult in good health.

The gene calls are TRBV5-8 and TRBJ2-1; D possibly corresponds to TRBD1 (6 bases). The CDR3 consists of 15 residues. Per the germline V gene, CDR1 is SGHTS and CDR2 is YDEGEE. Trimming left V 2 bases short and J 2 bases short, with 11 bases between. This CDR3 is CASSLGRGPYNEQFF. The DNA of the CDR3 is TGTGCCAGCAGCTTAGGCAGGGGACCCTACAATGAGCAGTTCTTC.

V gene TRBV18 combines with J gene TRBJ1-2; no clear D. V was shortened by 6 bases and J by 6 bases, with 17 bases between the two germline ends. In germline, CDR1 is KGHSH, CDR2 LQKENI. The CDR3 consists of 14 residues. CDR3 in DNA: TGTGCCAGCTCCCCCGATGCAGACGCGGATGGCTACACCTTC. It is translated as CASSPDADADGYTF.

This sequence joins TRBV27 and TRBJ1-4; 7 nucleotides agree with TRBD1. CDR1 and CDR2 (germline): MNHEY, SMNVEV (reference sequence). V lost 5 bases to trimming and J lost 4 bases; unmatched junction nucleotides: 4. The CDR3 consists of 14 residues. CDR3 coding DNA: TGTGCCAGCAGTCCACGACAGGGTAATGAAAAACTGTTTTTT. It encodes CASSPRQGNEKLFF.

The chain couples TRBV9 to TRBJ1-4; possibly TRBD1 for D (5 bases). Germline V gene data show CDR1 as SGDLS and CDR2 as YYNGEE. Deletions cut 3 bases from V and 8 bases from J, with 8 bases between. This CDR3 is 12 amino acids long. The CDR3 region has the DNA TGTGCCAGCAGCGCCCAGGGCGAAAAACTGTTTTTT. It specifies CASSAQGEKLFF.

This rearrangement joins TRBV9 to TRBJ1-1; D is ambiguous. In germline, CDR1 is SGDLS, CDR2 YYNGEE. The CDR3 contains 15 residues. The V gene lost 0 bases and the J gene lost 4 bases, with 13 bases spanning the gap. CDR3 nucleotide sequence: TGTGCCAGCAGCGTAGAGGGAAGGGTGATCACTGAAGCTTTCTTT. Its translation: CASSVEGRVITEAFF.

V and J are TRBV19 and TRBJ2-1; D perhaps matches TRBD2 (5 bases). Germline assignment: CDR1 LNHDA and CDR2 SQIVND (reference sequence). The CDR3 has 14 residues. The germline V and J ends were trimmed by 4 bases and 5 bases, with 12 bases remaining between them. Written as DNA, the CDR3 is TGTGCCAGTAGTACCGTGACTACCCACAATGAGCAGTTCTTC. Translated: CASSTVTTHNEQFF.

This chain uses TRBV5-6 with TRBJ1-5; D uncertain. CDR1 is SGHDT and CDR2 is YYEEEE in the germline V gene. The CDR3 loop spans 16 amino acids. Trimming stripped 0 bases from V and 0 bases from J, with 10 bases between. In nucleotides, the CDR3 is TGTGCCAGCAGCTTGGCCGGAGACGGTAGCAATCAGCCCCAGCATTTT. This sequence encodes CASSLAGDGSNQPQHF.